The 10 T cell receptor beta chains reported below all come from one sample, sequenced in a study of ipilimumab plus nivolumab after autologous stem cell transplantation. Sequencing was performed with immunoSEQ multiplex PCR; in TCRdb, only in-frame clones are kept and a portion is missing. The sample yields 15,000 or so clones, roughly 70% seen once. This sample comprised PBMCs, obtained in a trial of ipilimumab plus nivolumab as post-transplant consolidation. The receptor set was obtained from a male donor with diffuse large B-cell lymphoma.

This chain links TRBV19 with TRBJ2-1; D possibly corresponds to TRBD2 (7 bases). V was cut by 6 bases and J by 10 bases, with 25 bases left in between. Germline loops: CDR1 LNHDA, CDR2 SQIVND (reference sequence). CDR3 length: 16 amino acids. The CDR3 protein is CASSHGAGPGGGEQFF. The DNA for the CDR3 is TGTGCCAGTAGCCACGGAGCGGGACCCGGGGGCGGCGAGCAGTTCTTC. The whole variable domain, filled in from reference TRBV19 and TRBJ2-1, reads DGGITQSPKYLFRKEGQNVTLSCEQNLNHDAMYWYRQDPGQGLRLIYYSQIVNDFQKGDIAEGYSVSREKKESFPLTVTSAQKNPTAFYLCASSHGAGPGGGEQFFGPGTRLTVL.

This clone appeared a few times. This chain links TRBV9 with TRBJ2-1; the D call may be TRBD1 or TRBD2 (5 bases each). Per germline, CDR1 SGDLS and CDR2 YYNGEE. CDR3 size: 15 residues. V shed 0 bases and J shed 5 bases, with 12 bases lying between them. The CDR3 sequence: CASSVVGTGHNEQFF. CDR3 DNA sequence: TGTGCCAGCAGCGTAGTCGGGACGGGACACAATGAGCAGTTCTTC. Filled out from reference TRBV9 and TRBJ2-1, the complete variable domain reads DSGVTQTPKHLITATGQRVTLRCSPRSGDLSVYWYQQSLDQGLQFLIQYYNGEERAKGNILERFSAQQFPDLHSELNLSSLELGDSALYFCASSVVGTGHNEQFFGPGTRLTVL.

This sequence joins TRBV5-6 and TRBJ2-3; TRBD2 matches at 9 bases. V trimming: 3 bases; J trimming: 0 bases; junction bases outside the gene matches: 8. Germline CDR1 SGHDT, CDR2 YYEEEE. The CDR3 length is 17 residues. Here the CDR3 reads CASSSYLAGASTDTQYF. In DNA form, the CDR3 reads TGTGCCAGCAGCTCGTATTTAGCGGGGGCGAGCACAGATACGCAGTATTTT.

Many counts were recorded for this clone. V and J are TRBV2 and TRBJ2-1; weak D call: TRBD1 (5 bases). CDR1 is SNHLY, CDR2 FYNNEI, per germline. V dropped 3 bases and J dropped 10 bases, with 10 bases sitting between them. The CDR3 has 12 residues. Written as DNA, the CDR3 is TGTGCCAGCAGTGAGATAGCAGGGGAGCAGTTCTTC. Translated, it gives CASSEIAGEQFF.

The chain employs TRBV5-1 and TRBJ2-2; tentatively, D is TRBD1 (5 bases). Trimming took off 1 base at V and 4 bases at J, with 11 bases between the two ends. Germline V CDR1 and CDR2: SGHRS, YFSETQ. The CDR3 totals 15 residues. The CDR3 region has the DNA TGCGCCAGCAGCTTGCAGGGCATGGGCACCGGGGAGCTGTTTTTT. Encoded protein: CASSLQGMGTGELFF.

CDR3 DNA: TGCGCCAGCAGCTCTCAAATCGCGGACACTGAAGCTTTCTTT. Amino acid sequence: CASSSQIADTEAFF. The chain recombines TRBV5-1 with TRBJ1-1; no definite D call. Germline assignment: CDR1 SGHRS and CDR2 YFSETQ. This CDR3 is 14 amino acids long. The V end lost 3 bases, the J end lost 3 bases, and 12 bases lay between the germline ends.

The chain's CDR3 is CASSDSPFPLEQFF. In DNA form, the CDR3 reads TGTGCCAGCAGTGACTCGCCCTTCCCTCTGGAGCAGTTCTTC. The V gene is TRBV6-4, the J gene TRBJ2-1; D gene unclear. This CDR3 is 14 amino acids long. In germline, CDR1 is MRHNA, CDR2 SNTAGT. The V gene lost 0 bases and the J gene lost 10 bases, with 13 bases spanning the gap.

The V and J genes are TRBV6-5 and TRBJ2-1, with 7 positions matching TRBD2. Losses at the gene ends were 5 bases for V and 8 bases for J; bases not matched to a gene: 12. There are 15 residues in the CDR3. CDR1 and CDR2 (germline): MNHEY, SVGAGI. The CDR3 loop reads CASSPRLPGGDEQFF. The CDR3 DNA reads as TGTGCCAGCAGTCCCAGACTTCCGGGAGGCGATGAGCAGTTCTTC.

This clone qualifies as medium-sized (0.01 to 0.1%). The chain is built from TRBV9 and TRBJ2-1; 10 bases are shared with TRBD1. Germline V gene sequence: CDR1 SGDLS, CDR2 YYNGEE. This CDR3 is 12 amino acids long. J gave up 8 bases and V 8 bases, and 4 bases lay outside the gene matches. CDR3 sequence: CASGQGGDEQFF. CDR3 DNA sequence: TGTGCCAGTGGACAGGGGGGAGATGAGCAGTTCTTC.

The CDR3 sequence is CASSLGQGLGANVLTF. The CDR3 DNA follows: TGCGCCAGCAGCTTGGGACAGGGGCTTGGGGCCAACGTCCTGACTTTC. The chain carries TRBV5-1 and TRBJ2-6; TRBD1 matches at 8 bases. The CDR3 extends over 16 amino acids. The V segment lost 0 bases and the J segment 3 bases; nucleotides outside the gene matches: 2. The germline V gene has CDR1 SGHRS and CDR2 YFSETQ.